Listed here are 18 T cell receptor beta chains from one sample, sequenced in a study of blood T cells in healthy people across ages. Next came a second PCR, run for about 6 to 11 cycles, which used a sample-barcoded 5' primer along with a J-beta primer mix. Using its own MiXCR run on the 5' RACE reads, TCRdb lists one record per CDR3 protein. The sample carries about 780,000 distinct CDR3 sequences, around 62% recorded once. Sequenced: blood. All receptors derive from a man aged 30 to 39 in good health.

In this sample, this clonotype turned up once. V is TRBV27 and J is TRBJ2-3; 7 bases are a match to TRBD1. There are 14 residues in the CDR3. Germline-derived CDR1 and CDR2 are MNHEY and SMNVEV (reference sequence). The J segment lost 4 bases and the V segment lost 7 bases, leaving 8 bases of the junction unmatched. The CDR3 protein is CASNTGVPADTQYF. CDR3 nucleotides: TGTGCCAGCAATACAGGGGTCCCCGCAGATACGCAGTATTTT.

V gene TRBV7-2 combines with J gene TRBJ2-5; D is ambiguous. The CDR3 has 15 amino acids. Trimming shortened V by 2 bases and J by 0 bases, and 10 bases separated the two germline ends. Germline CDR1 reads SGHTA; CDR2 reads FQGNSA. The CDR3 DNA reads as TGTGCCAGCAGCTTATATCACAGATACCAAGAGACCCAGTACTTC. It specifies CASSLYHRYQETQYF.

The CDR3 DNA follows: TGTGCCAGCAGTGAAGGCACAGATCCACGGTGGAACATTCAGTACTTC. Its translation is CASSEGTDPRWNIQYF. The chain recombines TRBV25-1 with TRBJ2-4; no firm D call. The CDR3 runs to 16 residues. V was clipped by 2 bases and J by 7 bases, with 18 bases between them. Germline values: CDR1 MGHDK, CDR2 SYGVNS.

This chain joins TRBV6-5 and TRBJ2-3; 9 bases map to TRBD1. V was clipped by 6 bases and J by 5 bases; unmatched bases: 12. The CDR3 is 16 amino acids. The germline V gene has CDR1 MNHEY and CDR2 SVGAGI. The CDR3 DNA is TGTGCCAGCAGGAGGACAGGGGCGTTCGAAGAAGATACGCAGTATTTT. Its protein product is CASRRTGAFEEDTQYF.

A few counts support this clonotype. The chain combines TRBV20-1 with TRBJ1-2, with 10 bases fitting TRBD1. The CDR3 is made up of 16 amino acids. Per germline, CDR1 DFQATT and CDR2 SNEGSKA (reference sequence). Trimming removed 0 bases from V and 4 bases from J; junction bases left unmatched: 8. The CDR3 sequence: CSARDGGTGDGYGYTF. As DNA, the CDR3 is TGCAGTGCTAGAGATGGCGGGACAGGGGACGGCTATGGCTACACCTTC.

The chain joins TRBV7-3 to TRBJ2-5; the D call may be TRBD1 or TRBD2 (5 bases each). CDR1 and CDR2 from the germline V gene are SGHTA and FQGTGA. V dropped 2 bases and J dropped 5 bases, with 24 bases sitting between them. This CDR3 region has 18 residues. The CDR3 sequence is CASSLGPGRGYLRETQYF. The CDR3 DNA follows: TGTGCCAGCAGCTTAGGGCCGGGACGAGGGTACCTGAGGGAGACCCAGTACTTC.

This clonotype was seen just once. The rearrangement links TRBV6-2 or TRBV6-3 to TRBJ1-6; a weak D match, TRBD1 (6 bases). Germline loops: CDR1 MNHEY, CDR2 SVGEGT. The CDR3 totals 13 residues. Deletions cut 5 bases from V and 8 bases from J, with 10 bases between. This CDR3 reads CASSDGQHSPLHF. CDR3 nucleotide sequence: TGTGCCAGCAGTGACGGACAGCATTCACCCCTCCACTTT.

This clonotype was seen more than once but under ten times. This chain's CDR3 is CASTLGQGSSDEQFF. For the CDR3, the DNA is TGTGCCAGCACTCTTGGACAGGGATCCAGCGATGAGCAGTTCTTC. The chain combines TRBV2 with TRBJ2-1; 8 bases map to TRBD1. The CDR3 has 15 amino acids. Trimming took 7 bases from V and 8 from J; bases not matched to a gene: 13. The germline CDR1 and CDR2 sequences are SNHLY and FYNNEI. Full variable domain (remainder filled in from reference TRBV2 and TRBJ2-1): EPEVTQTPSHQVTQMGQEVILRCVPISNHLYFYWYRQILGQKVEFLVSFYNNEISEKSEIFDDQFSVERPDGSNFTLKIRSTKLEDSAMYFCASTLGQGSSDEQFFGPGTRLTVL.

For this clonotype: No DNA is shown, since the ends of the CDR3 on it are uncertain; the CDR3 is the one TCRdb lists. The chain combines TRBV11-2 with TRBJ1-4. Germline values: CDR1 SGHAT, CDR2 FQNNGV. 18 amino acids form the CDR3, both terminal residues included. The CDR3 loop reads CASSLEQQFFGPSEKLFF.

The CDR3 protein is CASSYGTVGAEAFF. The CDR3 nucleotides are TGTGCCAGCAGTTACGGGACAGTCGGCGCTGAAGCTTTCTTT. The chain combines TRBV6-5 with TRBJ1-1, with 7 bases matching TRBD1. The CDR3 covers 14 residues. With 2 bases clipped from V and 6 bases from J, the junction kept 6 bases outside the gene matches. Germline CDR1 and CDR2: MNHEY and SVGAGI.

This clonotype appeared a few times. The chain employs TRBV4-3 and TRBJ1-5; D not resolved. The CDR3 sequence is 17 residues long. V shed 4 bases and J shed 4 bases, with 20 bases lying between them. Germline lookup yields CDR1 LGHNA and CDR2 YSLEER. In nucleotides, the CDR3 is TGCGCCAGCAGCCCCCCCCGGGCGGGAAGAATTAATCAGCCCCAGCATTTT. It yields the protein CASSPPRAGRINQPQHF.

The gene calls are TRBV6-1 and TRBJ2-5, with D possibly called TRBD1 or TRBD2 (5 bases each). From germline, CDR1 is MNHNS and CDR2 SASEGT. Trimming pared 2 bases from V and 7 bases from J, leaving 14 bases between. The CDR3 has 14 residues. The CDR3 DNA reads as TGTGCCAGCAGTGAACGGTGGGACCAGGGGACCCAGTACTTC. Amino acids: CASSERWDQGTQYF.

This clonotype was seen a single time. Its ends do not fully match the called genes, so a read error is possible. The J gene is TRBJ2-1, the V gene TRBV12-3 or TRBV12-4, with D unresolved. The CDR3 extends over 12 amino acids. The CDR3: CACSFRRPEQFF. CDR3 sequence (DNA): TGTGCCTGCAGTTTTCGCCGACCTGAGCAGTTCTTC.

The V and J genes are TRBV28 and TRBJ2-4; D call uncertain. The germline V and J ends were trimmed by 6 bases and 13 bases, with 19 bases remaining between them. The CDR3 sequence is 13 residues long. Per germline, CDR1 MDHEN and CDR2 SYDVKM. This chain's CDR3 is CASREAVHYEQYF. The CDR3 DNA reads TGTGCCAGCAGAGAGGCAGTACACTATGAGCAGTACTTC.

The rearrangement links TRBV6-6 to TRBJ1-5; D is unresolved. The V gene's germline CDR1 is MNHNY and CDR2 SVGAGI (reference sequence). There are 15 residues in the CDR3. Deletions cut 2 bases from V and 4 bases from J, with 12 bases between. CDR3 bases: TGTGCCAGCAGTTACGACAACCCGGGGAATCAGCCCCAGCATTTT. It is translated as CASSYDNPGNQPQHF.

The chain combines TRBV20-1 with TRBJ1-1; a possible D gene is TRBD1 (6 bases). Germline values: CDR1 DFQATT, CDR2 SNEGSKA (reference sequence). CDR3 length equals 15 residues. Trimming took off 0 bases at V and 0 bases at J, with 11 bases between the two ends. The CDR3 DNA reads TGCAGTGCTAGAGACTTCGGACAGTTGAACACTGAAGCTTTCTTT. Protein: CSARDFGQLNTEAFF.

This chain uses TRBV6-2 or TRBV6-3 with TRBJ2-5; D may be TRBD1 (5 bases). V was trimmed by 6 bases and J by 11 bases, leaving 22 bases between them. The CDR3 is made up of 14 amino acids. Germline V gene sequence: CDR1 MNHEY, CDR2 SVGEGT. This CDR3 is CASSPHGDTGEQYF. The CDR3 coding sequence is TGTGCCAGCAGCCCCCACGGTGACACAGGAGAGCAGTACTTC.

V is TRBV7-8 and J is TRBJ2-4; 7 bases align to TRBD1. This CDR3 comprises 18 residues. The germline gives CDR1 SGHVS, CDR2 FQNEAQ. After removal of 4 bases from V and 7 bases from J, the junction contained 19 bases not matched to a gene. CDR3 amino acids: CASSYRGQFTGDRNIQYF. CDR3 bases: TGTGCCAGCAGCTACAGAGGCCAATTCACAGGGGATCGGAACATTCAGTACTTC.